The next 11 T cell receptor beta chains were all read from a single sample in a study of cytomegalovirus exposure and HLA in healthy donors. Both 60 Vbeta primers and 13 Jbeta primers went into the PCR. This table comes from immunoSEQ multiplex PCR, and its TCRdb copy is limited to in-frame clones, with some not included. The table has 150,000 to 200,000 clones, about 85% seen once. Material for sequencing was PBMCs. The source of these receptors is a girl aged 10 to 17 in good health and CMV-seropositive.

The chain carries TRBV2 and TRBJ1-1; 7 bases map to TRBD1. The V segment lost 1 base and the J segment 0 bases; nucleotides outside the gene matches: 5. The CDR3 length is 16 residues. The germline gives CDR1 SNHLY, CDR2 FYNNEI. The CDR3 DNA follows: TGTGCCAGCAGTGAAGTCCCAGGGGGTCTGAACACTGAAGCTTTCTTT. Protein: CASSEVPGGLNTEAFF.

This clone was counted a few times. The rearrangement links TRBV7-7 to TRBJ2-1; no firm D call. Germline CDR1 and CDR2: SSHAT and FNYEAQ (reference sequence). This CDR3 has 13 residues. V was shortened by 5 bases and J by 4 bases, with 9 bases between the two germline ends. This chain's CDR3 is CASSPTRYNEQFF. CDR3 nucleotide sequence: TGTGCCAGCAGCCCCACACGTTACAATGAGCAGTTCTTC.

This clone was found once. The CDR3, as DNA: TGTGCCAGCAGCCCTATGAATCAGCCCCAGCATTTT. It codes for CASSPMNQPQHF. The chain has TRBV7-2 and TRBJ1-5, with D uncertain. CDR3 length: 12 residues. CDR1 is SGHTA, CDR2 FQGNSA, per germline. The germline V and J ends were trimmed by 5 bases and 4 bases, with 6 bases remaining between them.

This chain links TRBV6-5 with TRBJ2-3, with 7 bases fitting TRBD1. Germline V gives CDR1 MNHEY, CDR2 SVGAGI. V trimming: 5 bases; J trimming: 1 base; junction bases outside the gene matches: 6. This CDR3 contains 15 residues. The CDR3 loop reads CASSATGVGTDTQYF. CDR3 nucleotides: TGTGCCAGCAGTGCAACAGGGGTTGGCACAGATACGCAGTATTTT.

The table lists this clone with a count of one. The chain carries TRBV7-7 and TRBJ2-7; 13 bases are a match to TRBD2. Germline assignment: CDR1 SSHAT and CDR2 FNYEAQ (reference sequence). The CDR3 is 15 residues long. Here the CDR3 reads CATRTSGSVTYEQYF. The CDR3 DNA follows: TGTGCTACTCGGACTAGCGGGAGTGTCACCTACGAGCAGTACTTC. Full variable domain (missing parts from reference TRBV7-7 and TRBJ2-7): GAGVSQSPRYKVTKRGQDVTLRCDPISSHATLYWYQQALGQGPEFLTYFNYEAQPDKSGLPSDRFSAERPEGSISTLTIQRTEQRDSAMYRCATRTSGSVTYEQYFGPGTRLTVT.

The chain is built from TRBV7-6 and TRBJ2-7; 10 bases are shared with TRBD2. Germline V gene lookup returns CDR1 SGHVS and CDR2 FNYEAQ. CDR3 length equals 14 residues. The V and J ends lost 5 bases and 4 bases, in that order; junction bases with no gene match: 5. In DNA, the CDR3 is TGTGCCAGCAGCACAGCGGGAGGGCATTACGAGCAGTACTTC. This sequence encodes CASSTAGGHYEQYF.

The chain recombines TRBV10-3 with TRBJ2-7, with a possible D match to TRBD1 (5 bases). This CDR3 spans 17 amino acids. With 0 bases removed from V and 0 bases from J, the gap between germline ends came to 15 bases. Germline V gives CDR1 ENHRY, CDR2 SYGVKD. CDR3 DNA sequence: TGTGCCATCAGTGAGTCCGGCAATGGGGCCTCCTCCTACGAGCAGTACTTC. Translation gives CAISESGNGASSYEQYF.

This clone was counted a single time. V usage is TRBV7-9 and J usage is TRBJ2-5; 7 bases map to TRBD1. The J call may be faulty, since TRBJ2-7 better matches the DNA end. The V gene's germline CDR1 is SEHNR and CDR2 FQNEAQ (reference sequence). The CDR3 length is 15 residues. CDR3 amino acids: CASSLGDSTVHEQYF. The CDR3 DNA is TGTGCCAGCAGCCTTGGGGACAGCACAGTTCACGAGCAGTACTTC.

CDR3 in amino acids: CASSPTGNEQYF. As DNA, the CDR3 is TGTGCCAGCAGCCCGACAGGGAACGAGCAGTACTTC. V usage is TRBV5-6 and J usage is TRBJ2-7; TRBD1 matches 7 bases. Germline-derived CDR1 and CDR2 are SGHDT and YYEEEE. The CDR3 totals 12 residues. Trimming removed 4 bases from V and 5 bases from J; junction bases left unmatched: 3.

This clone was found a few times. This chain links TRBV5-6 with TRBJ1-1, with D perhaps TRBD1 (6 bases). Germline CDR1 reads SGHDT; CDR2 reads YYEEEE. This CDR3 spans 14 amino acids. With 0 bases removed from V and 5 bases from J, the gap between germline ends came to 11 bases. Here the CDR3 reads CASSLGGGPTEAFF. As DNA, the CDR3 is TGTGCCAGCAGCTTGGGCGGGGGGCCTACTGAAGCTTTCTTT.

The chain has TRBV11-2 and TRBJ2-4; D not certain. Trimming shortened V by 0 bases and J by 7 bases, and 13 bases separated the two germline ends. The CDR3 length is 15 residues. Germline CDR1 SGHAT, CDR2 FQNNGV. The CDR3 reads CASSLDGASSNIQYF. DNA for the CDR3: TGTGCCAGCAGCTTAGATGGCGCTAGTTCGAACATTCAGTACTTC.